This T cell receptor beta chain was recovered during a study of blood T cell repertoires in COVID-19. Study details: The United States, Italy and Spain were the sources of the acute and convalescent COVID-19 samples.

The CDR3 has 14 amino acids. V shed 7 bases, J shed 8 bases, and the junction held 9 bases outside the gene matches. CDR1 is SGHRS, CDR2 YFSETQ, per germline. Methods used by the authors: How many nucleated cells were present was estimated from reference gene primer amplification. Method: immunoSEQ multiplex PCR; TCRdb's copy keeps in-frame clones and lacks some. V and J calls and clone size follow that table, whereas D and trimming were derived from the DNA. The table records about 25,000 clones, approximately 81% of them present only once. The sequence was collected from a man aged 45-65 years with active or convalescent COVID-19. Sequences were obtained from peripheral blood. This chain uses TRBV5-1 with TRBJ2-1; 10 bases line up with TRBD1. The CDR3 loop is CASVDRGVYDEQFF. The CDR3 DNA reads as TGCGCCAGCGTGGACAGGGGGGTTTACGATGAGCAGTTCTTC.